These T cell receptor beta chains were read from a single sample in a study of cytomegalovirus exposure and HLA in healthy donors. The table came from immunoSEQ multiplex PCR; TCRdb's copy has only in-frame clones and leaves some out. The repertoire holds under 200,000 clones, with 60% to 85% as singletons. Sequenced input: PBMCs. These receptors originate from a man aged 35 to 55 in good health and CMV-seronegative. Both conserved end residues are part of each CDR3. D genes are given only for firm matches. For some rows the clone size is stated as once, few or many, or as a class when expanded; others skip it.

D gene,CDR3 length,clone size,V gene,J gene,CDR3 DNA,CDR3 protein
TRBD1,14,-,TRBV5-1,TRBJ2-7,TGCGCCAGCAGCTGGACAGGGTCCGGTCACGAGCAGTACTTC,CASSWTGSGHEQYF
TRBD1,13,once,TRBV6-5,TRBJ1-2,TGTGCCAGCAGCCACAGGGGGCCATATGGCTACACCTTC,CASSHRGPYGYTF
TRBD1,16,-,TRBV7-9,TRBJ1-2,TGTGCCAGCAGCTTAGTTGGCAGGGGGCCAGACTATGGCTACACCTTC,CASSLVGRGPDYGYTF
TRBD1,11,-,TRBV28,TRBJ1-1,TGTGCCAGCAGCGGGACAGGGAGAGCTTTCTTT,CASSGTGRAFF
TRBD2,15,once,TRBV18,TRBJ2-2,TGTGCCAGCTCACCAGCGGGAGGGCCCATCGGGGAGCTGTTTTTT,CASSPAGGPIGELFF
TRBD1,13,-,TRBV5-6,TRBJ1-2,TGTGCCAGCAGCCTACAGGGGGCCTATGGCTACACCTTC,CASSLQGAYGYTF
-,14,-,TRBV19,TRBJ1-5,TGTGCCAGTGGGGGCGGGTATAGCAATCAGCCCCAGCATTTT,CASGGGYSNQPQHF
TRBD1,14,few,TRBV2,TRBJ1-5,TGTGCCAGCAGTTCGGACAGGGGGGAACAGCCCCAGCATTTT,CASSSDRGEQPQHF
-,11,-,TRBV6-1,TRBJ1-4,TGTGCCAGCAGTGGAGAAGAAAAACTGTTTTTT,CASSGEEKLFF
-,14,-,TRBV2,TRBJ2-7,TGTGCCAGCGCTCAGGTAGCAGGGAAGTACGAGCAGTACTTC,CASAQVAGKYEQYF
TRBD1,17,-,TRBV5-1,TRBJ1-1,TGCGCCAGCAGCTTTGGGTCCGGGACAGGGGCACGGACTGAAGCTTTCTTT,CASSFGSGTGARTEAFF
TRBD1,16,few,TRBV5-4,TRBJ1-1,TGTGCCAGCAGCTTGGAGGGGACAGGAGTGGGGACTGAAGCTTTCTTT,CASSLEGTGVGTEAFF
-,14,-,TRBV9,TRBJ2-3,TGTGCCAGCAGCGTAGTACAGGGTTACGATACGCAGTATTTT,CASSVVQGYDTQYF
TRBD1,16,-,TRBV7-2,TRBJ1-1,TGTGCCAGCAGCTTAGCGACAGGGCCTTTGAACACTGAAGCTTTCTTT,CASSLATGPLNTEAFF
TRBD2,14,-,TRBV14,TRBJ2-5,TGTGCCAGCAGCCGGACTAGCGGCCAAGAGACCCAGTACTTC,CASSRTSGQETQYF
TRBD1,17,few,TRBV5-1,TRBJ1-1,TGCGCCAGCAACCCAATCCCGACAGGGTTACGCCTCACTGAAGCTTTCTTT,CASNPIPTGLRLTEAFF
-,14,-,TRBV18,TRBJ1-1,TGTGCCAGCTCACCAGGACATGGGGACACTGAAGCTTTCTTT,CASSPGHGDTEAFF
-,8,-,TRBV4-1,TRBJ1-4,TGCGCCAGCAGTAGACTGTTTTTT,CASSRLFF
TRBD2,15,-,TRBV14,TRBJ2-7,TGTGCCAGCAGCCGGGTAGCGGGAGGGCCGTACGAGCAGTACTTC,CASSRVAGGPYEQYF
-,14,-,TRBV6-1,TRBJ2-7,TGTGCCAGCAGACAAAACAGAGACTCCTACGAGCAGTACTTC,CASRQNRDSYEQYF
TRBD1,16,few,TRBV7-9,TRBJ2-7,TGTGCCAGCAGCTCGAGAGCCGGGACAGACTCCTACGAGCAGTACTTC,CASSSRAGTDSYEQYF
-,15,-,TRBV6-1,TRBJ1-2,TGTGCCATCGCAATCGACAGTCGCCTAAACTATGGCTACACCTTC,CAIAIDSRLNYGYTF